Below are 18 T cell receptor beta chains sequenced from a single sample in a study of shared clonotypes between healthy human individuals. The protocol was immunoSEQ multiplex PCR, while the TCRdb copy is restricted to in-frame clones and leaves out a portion. The table includes around 1 million clones, roughly 72% detected once. Sequences were obtained from memory CD4+ T cells sorted from blood. Subset defined: CD45RA-negative fraction. The source of these receptors is a man aged 18 to 30 in good health.

V and J are TRBV7-8 and TRBJ1-3, with D unresolved. Per germline, CDR1 SGHVS and CDR2 FQNEAQ. Trimming took off 0 bases at V and 4 bases at J, with 4 bases between the two ends. This CDR3 has 13 residues. CDR3 bases: TGTGCCAGCAGCTTAGCGGGAGGAAACACCATATATTTT. Its protein product is CASSLAGGNTIYF.

The V and J genes are TRBV7-9 and TRBJ1-5; unclear D gene. Trimming took 1 base from V and 7 from J, leaving 5 bases between them. This CDR3 contains 12 residues. The germline CDR1 and CDR2 sequences are SEHNR and FQNEAQ (reference sequence). The CDR3: CASSLDDQPQHF. DNA for the CDR3: TGTGCCAGCAGCTTAGATGACCAGCCCCAGCATTTT.

Worth noting for this clone: Possible read error: a much larger clone is one base away. This chain connects TRBV19 to TRBJ1-5, with D possibly being TRBD1 (5 bases). Germline CDR1 is LNHDA and CDR2 is SQIVND (reference sequence). CDR3 size: 14 residues. CDR3 sequence reads: CASSIDIGDQPQRF. The CDR3, as DNA: TGTGCCAGTAGTATAGATATAGGGGATCAGCCCCAGCGTTTT.

This sequence joins TRBV28 and TRBJ2-2; a possible D gene is TRBD1 (7 bases). Germline V gene lookup returns CDR1 MDHEN and CDR2 SYDVKM. The CDR3 is 15 residues long. V lost 7 bases and J lost 1, with 13 bases in between. CDR3 in DNA: TGTGCCAGCAACGGGGGACAGTTGAACACCGGGGAGCTGTTTTTT. The encoded protein is CASNGGQLNTGELFF.

For this clone: At one boundary the junction diverges from the germline segment, which might be a read error. This sample also contains other DNA sequences that code for the same CDR3. The rearrangement joins TRBV29-1 to TRBJ1-2; D uncertain. The germline CDR1 and CDR2 sequences are SQVTM and ANQGSEA. This CDR3 is built from 11 residues. Written as DNA, the CDR3 is TGCAGCGTAGAAGCTAACTATGGCTACACCTTC. Protein product: CSVEANYGYTF.

The V gene is TRBV6-5, the J gene TRBJ2-7; no definite D call. Trimming left V 5 bases short and J 9 bases short, with 17 bases between. CDR3 size: 13 residues. Germline loops: CDR1 MNHEY, CDR2 SVGAGI. The CDR3 DNA is TGTGCCAGCAGTCGTCCGGACGGCGGCGGGCAGTACTTC. Protein product: CASSRPDGGGQYF.

This clone has a handful of counts. The chain couples TRBV27 to TRBJ2-5; 7 nucleotides match TRBD1. Germline loops: CDR1 MNHEY, CDR2 SMNVEV (reference sequence). The CDR3 is made up of 15 amino acids. V lost 5 bases, J lost 3 bases, and 9 bases stayed unmatched. CDR3 nucleotides: TGTGCCAGCAGTGACAGGGCCTCCTACAAAGAGACCCAGTACTTC. Encoded protein: CASSDRASYKETQYF.

This clone was seen just once. This sequence joins TRBV18 and TRBJ1-4, with D perhaps TRBD1 (5 bases). This CDR3 is 14 amino acids long. In germline, CDR1 is KGHSH, CDR2 LQKENI. Trimming shortened V by 0 bases and J by 8 bases, and 10 bases separated the two germline ends. The CDR3 loop is CASSPPTVAEKLFF. The CDR3 nucleotides read TGTGCCAGCTCACCACCGACAGTCGCCGAAAAACTGTTTTTT.

This chain uses TRBV4-2 with TRBJ2-3, with 9 bases fitting TRBD1. CDR1 and CDR2 from the germline V gene are LGHNA and YNFKEQ. Germline trimming cut 0 bases from V and 3 bases from J; bases unmatched to any gene: 4. The CDR3 sequence is 16 residues long. In nucleotides, the CDR3 is TGTGCCAGCAGCCAAGAGGTCGGACAGGGGACAGATACGCAGTATTTT. Translating it yields CASSQEVGQGTDTQYF.

V is TRBV2 and J is TRBJ2-1; 8 positions agree with TRBD2. This CDR3 is 15 amino acids long. Germline CDR1 reads SNHLY; CDR2 reads FYNNEI. J was trimmed by 8 bases and V by 4 bases; bases with no gene match: 10. The CDR3 DNA reads TGTGCCAGCAGTGTTGACGGGGGGGCCCTAGATGAGCAGTTCTTC. Its protein is CASSVDGGALDEQFF.

The rearrangement joins TRBV7-6 to TRBJ1-4; no clear D gene. The V end lost 5 bases, the J end lost 4 bases, and 14 bases lay between the germline ends. This CDR3 has 15 amino acids. Looked up from germline, CDR1 is SGHVS and CDR2 is FNYEAQ. The CDR3 bases are TGTGCCAGCAGCGCGCTGACTGGTTTTAATGAAAAACTGTTTTTT. It is translated as CASSALTGFNEKLFF. Supplemented by reference TRBV7-6 and TRBJ1-4, the full variable domain reads GAGVSQSPRYKVTKRGQDVALRCDPISGHVSLYWYRQALGQGPEFLTYFNYEAQQDKSGLPNDRFSAERPEGSISTLTIQRTEQRDSAMYRCASSALTGFNEKLFFGSGTQLSVL.

The rearrangement joins TRBV18 to TRBJ2-6, with 9 bases matching TRBD1. This CDR3 is 21 amino acids long. CDR1 and CDR2 (germline): KGHSH, LQKENI. V shed 1 base, J shed 2 bases, and the junction held 15 bases outside the gene matches. The CDR3 region has the DNA TGTGCCAGCTCACCACGATCATCGTCTGGGACAGGGAGTACTGGGGCCAACGTCCTGACTTTC. Residues: CASSPRSSSGTGSTGANVLTF.

The V and J genes are TRBV30 and TRBJ2-3, with D possibly being TRBD2 (6 bases). Deletions cut 3 bases from V and 4 bases from J, with 14 bases between. The CDR3 loop spans 14 amino acids. The germline gives CDR1 GTSNPN, CDR2 SVGIG (reference sequence). For the CDR3, the DNA is TGTGCCTGGAGATGGGACTCTAACGCAGATACGCAGTATTTT. This sequence encodes CAWRWDSNADTQYF. Complete variable domain (other parts from reference TRBV30 and TRBJ2-3): SQTIHQWPATLVQPVGSPLSLECTVEGTSNPNLYWYRQAAGRGLQLLFYSVGIGQISSEVPQNLSASRPQDRQFILSSKKLLLSDSGFYLCAWRWDSNADTQYFGPGTRLTVL.

The chain links TRBV11-2 to TRBJ2-1, with 12 bases fitting TRBD2. Germline V CDR1 and CDR2: SGHAT, FQNNGV. J gave up 13 bases and V 0 bases, and 4 bases lay outside the gene matches. This CDR3 comprises 14 residues. CDR3 in DNA: TGTGCCAGCAGCTTAGATGCTAGCGGGGGGGTTCAGTTCTTC. It yields the protein CASSLDASGGVQFF.

This sequence joins TRBV23-1 and TRBJ2-6; 9 bases match TRBD1. TRBV23-1 is an ORF, and what it does is uncertain. Unmatched junction bases numbered 3, after V lost 4 bases and J lost 2 bases. CDR3 length equals 16 residues. CDR3 amino acids: CASSPRDRAGANVLTF. CDR3 coding DNA: TGCGCCAGCAGTCCGAGGGACAGGGCTGGGGCCAACGTCCTGACTTTC.

The chain combines TRBV7-2 with TRBJ2-1, with a weak D call TRBD2 (5 bases). The CDR3 sequence is 18 residues long. V was shortened by 2 bases and J by 4 bases, with 21 bases between the two germline ends. Per germline, CDR1 SGHTA and CDR2 FQGNSA. The CDR3 here is CASSLSPRGYWGYNEQFF. The CDR3 DNA follows: TGTGCCAGCAGCTTATCCCCAAGAGGGTATTGGGGTTACAATGAGCAGTTCTTC.

The chain employs TRBV5-1 and TRBJ2-2, with D possibly being TRBD2 (6 bases). Germline CDR1 reads SGHRS; CDR2 reads YFSETQ. The CDR3 has 16 amino acids. Trimming took 4 bases from V and 5 from J, leaving 18 bases between them. The CDR3 loop reads CASSLARGARTGELFF. Here the CDR3 DNA reads TGCGCCAGCAGCCTCGCGCGGGGAGCTCGTACCGGGGAGCTGTTTTTT.

CDR3 nucleotide sequence: TGTGCCAGCAGCTCGACTCGAAACACCGGGGAGCTGTTTTTT. Translation: CASSSTRNTGELFF. The chain couples TRBV11-2 to TRBJ2-2; D gene uncertain. Looked up from germline, CDR1 is SGHAT and CDR2 is FQNNGV. This CDR3 has 14 residues. Trimming removed 4 bases at V and 2 bases at J, with 8 bases between.